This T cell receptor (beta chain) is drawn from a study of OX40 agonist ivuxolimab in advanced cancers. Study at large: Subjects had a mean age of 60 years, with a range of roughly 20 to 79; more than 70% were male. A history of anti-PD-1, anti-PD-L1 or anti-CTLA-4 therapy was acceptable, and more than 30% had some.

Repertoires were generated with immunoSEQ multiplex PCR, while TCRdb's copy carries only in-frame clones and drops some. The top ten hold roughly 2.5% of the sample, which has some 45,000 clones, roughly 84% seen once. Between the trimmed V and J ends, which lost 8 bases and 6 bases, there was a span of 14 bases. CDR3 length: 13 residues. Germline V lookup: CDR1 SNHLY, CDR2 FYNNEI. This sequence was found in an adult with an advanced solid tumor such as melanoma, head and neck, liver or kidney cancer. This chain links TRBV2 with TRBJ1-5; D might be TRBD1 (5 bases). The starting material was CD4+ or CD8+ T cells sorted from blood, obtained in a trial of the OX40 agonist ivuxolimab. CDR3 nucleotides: TGTGCCAGCGGGGCATCGTGGGGTCAGCCCCAGCATTTT. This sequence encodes CASGASWGQPQHF.